The present TCR beta chain was sequenced within a study of vaccination and CD4 T cells after COVID-19. Treatment: roughly 11-day PBMC culture with coronavirus spike peptide pools or control peptides (ViraFEST assay). As to this clonotype: What it binds is unknown.

An Oncomine TCR Beta short-read assay was used to sequence the DNA from cultured CD4+ T cells. Each CDR3 protein gets one entry after TCRdb re-called the PCR reads with MiXCR. The sample shows around 17,000 distinct CDR3 sequences, roughly 36% of them seen only once. The material sequenced was CD4+ T cells from blood, cultured in vitro, taken before SARS-CoV-2 vaccination. This clonotype was sampled from a human donor who received a COVID-19 vaccine.

The CDR3 bases are TGTGCCAGCAGATCTAGCGTCCCTCCCCCCACAGATACGCAGTATTTT. The encoded protein is CASRSSVPPPTDTQYF. V and J are TRBV5-4 and TRBJ2-3; TRBD2 is a possible D gene (6 bases). This CDR3 has 16 amino acids. Trimming shortened V by 5 bases and J by 2 bases, and 18 bases separated the two germline ends. Germline CDR1 reads SGHNT; CDR2 reads YYREEE (reference sequence).